The clone carrying this T cell receptor beta chain is labeled medium-sized. This record comes from a study of tumor-infiltrating lymphocytes in oesophageal squamous cell carcinoma. TCRdb itself ran the PCR reads through MiXCR, one entry per CDR3 protein. The sample carries roughly 21,000 distinct CDR3 sequences, about two fifths recorded once. Looked up from germline, CDR1 is SGHTA and CDR2 is FQGNSA. With 3 bases clipped from V and 7 bases from J, the junction kept 3 bases outside the gene matches. This CDR3 region has 14 residues. The sequence was obtained from a male donor with esophageal squamous cell carcinoma. The V and J genes are TRBV7-2 and TRBJ2-7; 13 bases match TRBD2. The sequencing sample was made of esophageal tumor tissue. The CDR3 region has the DNA TGTGCCAGCAGCTTTGGACTAGCGGGGGTAGAGCAGTACTTC. Amino acid sequence: CASSFGLAGVEQYF.